This paragraph reports one TCR beta chain. The data were obtained in a study of blood T cell repertoires in COVID-19. The overall study: The origin of the acute and convalescent COVID-19 samples was the United States, Italy and Spain. PBMCs, B-cell-depleted T cells, or T cells were the source of the cDNA or gDNA that made up the material.

Study processing details: Counts of nucleated cells, estimated from reference gene primer amplification, were obtained. Profiled with immunoSEQ multiplex PCR; TCRdb holds only in-frame clones, not every one. V, J and clone size reflect that table, while D and trimming were determined from the DNA. Of roughly 130,000 clones listed, 70% to 85% were seen once; the top ten hold approximately 2.9%. The length of the CDR3 is 14 residues. After removal of 3 bases from V and 4 bases from J, the junction contained 5 bases not matched to a gene. Looked up from germline, CDR1 is KGHSH and CDR2 is LQKENI. The chain has TRBV18 and TRBJ1-1; 7 bases fit TRBD1. This TCR was recovered from a woman older than 75 with acute or convalescent COVID-19. Specimen: peripheral blood. The CDR3 sequence is CASSPLRGTTEAFF. DNA for the CDR3: TGTGCCAGCTCACCGCTCAGGGGGACCACTGAAGCTTTCTTT.